This TCR beta chain was profiled in a study of vaccination effects on CD4 cells after COVID-19. Study as a whole: The ViraFEST assay expanded antigen-specific CD4+ T cells with viral peptide pools before sequencing. Study-wide findings and caveats: In the late period after vaccination, infection- and vaccine-induced clones contracted markedly.

This clone is a singleton in its sample. What it recognizes is unknown. Profiled with immunoSEQ multiplex PCR; TCRdb holds only in-frame clones, not every one. The profile covers roughly 36,000 clones, with about four fifths appearing a single time and less than 3.5% taken by the ten largest. At the end of about 9 days of culture, CD4+ T cells were isolated. Half the medium was swapped for IL-2 medium on days 3 and 7. The source was CD4+ T cells from PBMCs cultured without peptide, collected before COVID-19 vaccination. The TCR sequence derives from a human donor who received a COVID-19 vaccine.

The CDR3 sequence is CASSLGQFYEQYF. The CDR3 DNA follows: TGTGCCAGCAGCTTGGGGCAGTTCTACGAGCAGTACTTC. The V and J genes are TRBV7-2 and TRBJ2-7; weak D call: TRBD1 (5 bases). Germline assignment: CDR1 SGHTA and CDR2 FQGNSA. This CDR3 is built from 13 residues. V dropped 3 bases and J dropped 3 bases, with 9 bases sitting between them. The full variable domain, its missing parts supplied by reference TRBV7-2 and TRBJ2-7, is GAGVSQSPSNKVTEKGKDVELRCDPISGHTALYWYRQSLGQGLEFLIYFQGNSAPDKSGLPSDRFSAERTGGSVSTLTIQRTQQEDSAVYLCASSLGQFYEQYFGPGTRLTVT.